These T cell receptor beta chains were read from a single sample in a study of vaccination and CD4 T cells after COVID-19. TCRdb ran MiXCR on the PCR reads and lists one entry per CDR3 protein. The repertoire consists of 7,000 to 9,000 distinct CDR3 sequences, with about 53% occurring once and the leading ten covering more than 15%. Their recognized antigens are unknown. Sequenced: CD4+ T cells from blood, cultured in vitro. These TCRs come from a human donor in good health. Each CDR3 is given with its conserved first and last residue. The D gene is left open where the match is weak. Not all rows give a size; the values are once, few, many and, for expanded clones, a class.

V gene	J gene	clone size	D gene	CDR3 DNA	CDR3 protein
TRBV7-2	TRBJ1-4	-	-	TGTGCCAGCAGCTTTAAGGCGGGCGAAAAACTGTTTTTT	CASSFKAGEKLFF
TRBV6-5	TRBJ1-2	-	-	TGTGCCAGCAGTTCGACGGGGACAACCTATGGCTACACCTTC	CASSSTGTTYGYTF
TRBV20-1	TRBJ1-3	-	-	TGCAGTGCTAGCTCGGTCGGGGGGCAGGGTTCTGGAAACACCATATATTTT	CSASSVGGQGSGNTIYF
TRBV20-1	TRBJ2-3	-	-	TGCAGTGCTAGAGATCGAAGGCTAGAGGCCTCAGATACGCAGTGTTTT	CSARDRRLEASDTQCF
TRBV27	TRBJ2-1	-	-	TGTGCCAGCAGTTTATACACAGGGTGGGATGAGCAGTTCTTC	CASSLYTGWDEQFF
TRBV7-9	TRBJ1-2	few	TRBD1	TGTGCCAGCAGCTTAGGGACAGGGGTTGGCTACACCTTC	CASSLGTGVGYTF
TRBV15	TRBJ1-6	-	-	TGTGCCACCAGCAGGGAGAATGTAGGGGTCGGAGGCTCACCCCTCCACTTT	CATSRENVGVGGSPLHF
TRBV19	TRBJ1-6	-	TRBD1	TGTGCCAGTAGACAGGGGCCGGTCTTGAGCTCCTATAATTCACCCCTCCACTTT	CASRQGPVLSSYNSPLHF
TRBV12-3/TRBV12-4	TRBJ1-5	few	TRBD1	TGTGCCAGCAGTTTTGGCAGGGGGCGCCTTCAGCCCCAGCATTTT	CASSFGRGRLQPQHF
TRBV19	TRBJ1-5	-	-	TGTGCCAGTAGTATGAGGAGGGAGGGTCAGCCCCAGCATTTT	CASSMRREGQPQHF
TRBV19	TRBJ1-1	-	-	TGTGCCAGTAGCCGAAGCCGGGTGGACACTGAAGCTTTCTTT	CASSRSRVDTEAFF
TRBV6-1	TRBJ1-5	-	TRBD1	TGTGCCAGCAGTGAACTATTAAACAGGGGGCTCAATCAGCCCCAGCATTTT	CASSELLNRGLNQPQHF
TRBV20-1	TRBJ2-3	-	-	TGCAGTGCTAGAGATCGGGCTAGCGGCACAGATACGCAGTATTTT	CSARDRASGTDTQYF